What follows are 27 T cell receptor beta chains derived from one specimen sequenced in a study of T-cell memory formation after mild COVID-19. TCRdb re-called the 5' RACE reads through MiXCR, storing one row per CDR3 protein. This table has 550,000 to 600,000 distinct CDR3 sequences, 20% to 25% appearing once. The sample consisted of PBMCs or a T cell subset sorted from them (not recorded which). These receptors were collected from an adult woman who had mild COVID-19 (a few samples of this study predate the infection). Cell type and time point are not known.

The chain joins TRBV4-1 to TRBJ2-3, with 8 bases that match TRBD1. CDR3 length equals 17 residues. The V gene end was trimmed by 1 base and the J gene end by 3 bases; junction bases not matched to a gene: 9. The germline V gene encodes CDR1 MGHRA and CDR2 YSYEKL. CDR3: CASSQVSRGRGTDTQYF. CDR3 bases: TGCGCCAGCAGCCAAGTTAGCAGGGGGCGCGGTACAGATACGCAGTATTTT.

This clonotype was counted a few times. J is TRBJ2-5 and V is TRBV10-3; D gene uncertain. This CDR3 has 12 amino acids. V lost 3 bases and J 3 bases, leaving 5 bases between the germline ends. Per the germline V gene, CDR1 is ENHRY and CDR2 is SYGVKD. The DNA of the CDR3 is TGTGCCATCAGTGACTTTGAAGAGACCCAGTACTTC. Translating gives CAISDFEETQYF.

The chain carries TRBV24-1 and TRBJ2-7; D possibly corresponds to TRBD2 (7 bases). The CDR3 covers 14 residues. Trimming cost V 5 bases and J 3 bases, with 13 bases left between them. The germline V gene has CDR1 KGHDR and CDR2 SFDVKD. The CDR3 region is CATSAPGGGYEQYF. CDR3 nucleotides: TGTGCCACCAGTGCCCCGGGGGGCGGCTACGAGCAGTACTTC.

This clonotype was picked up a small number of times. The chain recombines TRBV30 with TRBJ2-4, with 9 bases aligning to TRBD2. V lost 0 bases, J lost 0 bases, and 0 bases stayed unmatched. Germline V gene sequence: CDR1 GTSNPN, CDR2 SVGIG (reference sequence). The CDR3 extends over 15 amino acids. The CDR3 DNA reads TGTGCCTGGAGTGTACTAGCGGGAGCCAAAAACATTCAGTACTTC. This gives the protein CAWSVLAGAKNIQYF.

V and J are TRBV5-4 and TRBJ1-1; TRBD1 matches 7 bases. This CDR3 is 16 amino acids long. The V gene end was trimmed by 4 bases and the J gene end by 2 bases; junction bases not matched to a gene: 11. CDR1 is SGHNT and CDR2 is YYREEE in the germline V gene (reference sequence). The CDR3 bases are TGTGCCAGCAGCCACAGTGGGACAGCGATTAACACTGAAGCTTTCTTT. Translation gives CASSHSGTAINTEAFF. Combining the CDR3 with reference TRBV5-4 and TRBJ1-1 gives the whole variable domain ETGVTQSPTHLIKTRGQQVTLRCSSQSGHNTVSWYQQALGQGPQFIFQYYREEENGRGNFPPRFSGLQFPNYSSELNVNALELDDSALYLCASSHSGTAINTEAFFGQGTRLTVV.

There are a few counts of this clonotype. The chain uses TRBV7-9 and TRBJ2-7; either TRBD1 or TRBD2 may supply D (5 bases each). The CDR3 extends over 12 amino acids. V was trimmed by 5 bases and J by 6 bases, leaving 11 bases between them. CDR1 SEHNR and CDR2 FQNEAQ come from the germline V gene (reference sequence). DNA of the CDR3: TGTGCCAGCAGCCGACCAGGGACCGAGCAGTACTTC. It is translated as CASSRPGTEQYF.

CDR3 nucleotides: TGTGCCAGCAGCCACCAGGACTTATATGGCTACACCTTC. Amino acids: CASSHQDLYGYTF. The rearrangement joins TRBV7-2 to TRBJ1-2, with D uncertain. The CDR3 consists of 13 residues. Germline CDR1 and CDR2: SGHTA and FQGNSA. The V end was cut by 5 bases, the J end by 5 bases, with 12 bases between.

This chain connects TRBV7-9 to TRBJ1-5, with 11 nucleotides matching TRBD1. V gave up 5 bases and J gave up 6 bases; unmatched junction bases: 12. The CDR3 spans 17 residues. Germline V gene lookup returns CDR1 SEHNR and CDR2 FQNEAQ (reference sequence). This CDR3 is CASSPTTWTGGTQPQHF. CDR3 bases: TGTGCCAGCAGCCCTACGACGTGGACAGGGGGCACTCAGCCCCAGCATTTT.

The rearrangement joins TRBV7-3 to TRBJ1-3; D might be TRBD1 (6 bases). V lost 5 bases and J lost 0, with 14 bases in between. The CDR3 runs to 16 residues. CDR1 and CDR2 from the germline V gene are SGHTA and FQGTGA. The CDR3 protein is CASSPRQDNSGNTIYF. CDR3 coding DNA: TGTGCCAGCAGCCCGCGACAGGACAACTCTGGAAACACCATATATTTT.

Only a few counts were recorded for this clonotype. In nucleotides, the CDR3 is TGCGCCAGCAGCTTCGGAGGGACAGGGGTCTCCTACGAGCAGTACTTC. Amino acids: CASSFGGTGVSYEQYF. The chain couples TRBV5-1 to TRBJ2-7, with 10 positions matching TRBD1. The CDR3 is made up of 16 amino acids. V lost 2 bases and J lost 0; bases outside the gene matches: 5. Per the germline V gene, CDR1 is SGHRS and CDR2 is YFSETQ.

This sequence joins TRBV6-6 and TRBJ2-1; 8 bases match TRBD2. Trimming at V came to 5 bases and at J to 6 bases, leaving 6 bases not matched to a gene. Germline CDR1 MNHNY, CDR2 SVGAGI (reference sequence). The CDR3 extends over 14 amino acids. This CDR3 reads CASSTRGTSNEQFF. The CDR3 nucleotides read TGTGCCAGCAGTACACGCGGGACTAGCAATGAGCAGTTCTTC.

The DNA for the CDR3 is TGCGCCAGCAGAGTGAATGCTGAAGCTTTCTTT. It translates to CASRVNAEAFF. The V call is TRBV5-1, the J call TRBJ1-1; D remains ambiguous. The length of the CDR3 is 11 residues. The V end was cut by 5 bases, the J end by 6 bases, with 8 bases between. Germline assignment: CDR1 SGHRS and CDR2 YFSETQ.

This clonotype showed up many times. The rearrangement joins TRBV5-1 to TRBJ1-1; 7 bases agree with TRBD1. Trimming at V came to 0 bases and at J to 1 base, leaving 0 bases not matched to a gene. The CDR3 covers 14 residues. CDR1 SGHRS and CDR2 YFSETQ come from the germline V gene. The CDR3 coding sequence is TGCGCCAGCAGCTTGGACAGGGGGAACACTGAAGCTTTCTTT. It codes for CASSLDRGNTEAFF.

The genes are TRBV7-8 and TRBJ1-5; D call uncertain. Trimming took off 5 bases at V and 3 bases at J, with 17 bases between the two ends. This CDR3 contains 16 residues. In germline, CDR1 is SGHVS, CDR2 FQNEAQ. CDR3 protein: CASSPFYRNTNQPQHF. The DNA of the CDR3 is TGTGCCAGCAGCCCTTTCTACCGGAACACCAATCAGCCCCAGCATTTT.

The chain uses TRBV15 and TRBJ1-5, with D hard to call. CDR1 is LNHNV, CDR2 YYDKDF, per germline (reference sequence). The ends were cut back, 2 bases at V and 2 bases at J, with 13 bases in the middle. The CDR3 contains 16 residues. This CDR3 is CATSRSGIWGNQPQHF. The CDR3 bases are TGTGCCACCAGCAGATCGGGGATTTGGGGCAATCAGCCCCAGCATTTT.

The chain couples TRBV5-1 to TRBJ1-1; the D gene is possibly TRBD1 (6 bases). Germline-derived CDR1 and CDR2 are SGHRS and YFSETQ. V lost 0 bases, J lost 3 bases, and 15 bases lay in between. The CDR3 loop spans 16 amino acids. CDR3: CASSLEVREGDTEAFF. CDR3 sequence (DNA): TGCGCCAGCAGCTTGGAAGTGAGGGAGGGGGACACTGAAGCTTTCTTT.

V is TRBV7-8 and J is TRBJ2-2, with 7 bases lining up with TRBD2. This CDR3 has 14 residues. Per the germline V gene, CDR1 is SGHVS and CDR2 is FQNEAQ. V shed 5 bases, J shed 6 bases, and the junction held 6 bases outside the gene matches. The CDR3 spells CASSHREVAGELFF. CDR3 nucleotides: TGTGCCAGCAGCCACCGGGAGGTCGCCGGGGAGCTGTTTTTT.

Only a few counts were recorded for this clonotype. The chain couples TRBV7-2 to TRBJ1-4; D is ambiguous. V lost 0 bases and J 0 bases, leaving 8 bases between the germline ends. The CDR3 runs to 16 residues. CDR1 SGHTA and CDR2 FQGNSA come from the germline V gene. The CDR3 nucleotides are TGTGCCAGCAGCTTAGCGAACAGTGCAACTAATGAAAAACTGTTTTTT. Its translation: CASSLANSATNEKLFF. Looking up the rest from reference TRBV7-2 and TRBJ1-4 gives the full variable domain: GAGVSQSPSNKVTEKGKDVELRCDPISGHTALYWYRQSLGQGLEFLIYFQGNSAPDKSGLPSDRFSAERTGGSVSTLTIQRTQQEDSAVYLCASSLANSATNEKLFFGSGTQLSVL.

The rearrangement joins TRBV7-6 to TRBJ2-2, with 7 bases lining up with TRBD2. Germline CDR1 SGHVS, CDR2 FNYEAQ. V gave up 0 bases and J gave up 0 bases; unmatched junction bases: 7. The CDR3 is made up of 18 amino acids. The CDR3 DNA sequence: TGTGCCAGCAGCTTAGCGCGGGCTAGCGGTTCGAACACCGGGGAGCTGTTTTTT. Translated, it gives CASSLARASGSNTGELFF.

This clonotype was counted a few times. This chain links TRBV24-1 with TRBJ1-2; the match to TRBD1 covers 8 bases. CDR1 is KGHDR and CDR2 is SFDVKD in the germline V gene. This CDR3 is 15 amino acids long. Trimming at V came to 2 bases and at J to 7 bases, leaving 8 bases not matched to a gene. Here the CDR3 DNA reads TGTGCCACCAGTGATTCCGGGACAGGAGGAGCTGGCTACACCTTC. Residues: CATSDSGTGGAGYTF.

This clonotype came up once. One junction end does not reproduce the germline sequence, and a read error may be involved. CDR3 DNA sequence: TGCCACTACGGGGGCGCAGATACGCAGTATTTT. It encodes CHYGGADTQYF. The gene calls are TRBV24-1 and TRBJ2-3; either TRBD1 or TRBD2 may fit D (6 bases each). CDR3 length: 11 amino acids. The germline CDR1 and CDR2 sequences are KGHDR and SFDVKD.

The CDR3 reads CASSPQGGLGNTIYF. The CDR3 DNA sequence: TGTGCCAGCAGCCCCCAAGGGGGGCTCGGAAACACCATATATTTT. V and J are TRBV7-9 and TRBJ1-3, with D perhaps TRBD1 (6 bases). This CDR3 is built from 15 residues. Trimming stripped 5 bases from V and 4 bases from J, with 15 bases between. Germline CDR1 and CDR2: SEHNR and FQNEAQ (reference sequence).

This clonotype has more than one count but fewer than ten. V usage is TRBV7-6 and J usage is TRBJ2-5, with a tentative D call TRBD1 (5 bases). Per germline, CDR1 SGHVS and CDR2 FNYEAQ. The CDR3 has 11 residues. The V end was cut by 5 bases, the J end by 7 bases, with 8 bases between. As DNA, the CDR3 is TGTGCCAGCAGCGTACAGGCGACCCAGTACTTC. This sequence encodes CASSVQATQYF.

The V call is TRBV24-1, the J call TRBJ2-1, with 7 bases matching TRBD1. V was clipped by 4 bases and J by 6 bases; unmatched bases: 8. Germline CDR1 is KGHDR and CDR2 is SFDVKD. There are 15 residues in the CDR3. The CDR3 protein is CATSDPRDSTNEQFF. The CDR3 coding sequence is TGTGCCACCAGTGACCCCCGGGACAGTACCAATGAGCAGTTCTTC.

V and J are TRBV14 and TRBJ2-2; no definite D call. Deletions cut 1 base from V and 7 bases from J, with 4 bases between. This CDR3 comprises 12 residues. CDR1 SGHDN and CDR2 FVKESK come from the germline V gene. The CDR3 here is CASSQVIGELFF. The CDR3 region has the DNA TGTGCCAGCAGCCAAGTGATCGGGGAGCTGTTTTTT.

The CDR3 DNA reads as TGTGCCAGCAGCCAAGGGATTTTCCGCAATCAGCCCCAGCATTTT. This codes for CASSQGIFRNQPQHF. V is TRBV3-1 and J is TRBJ1-5; D unclear. In germline, CDR1 is LGHDT, CDR2 YNNKEL (reference sequence). Deletions cut 1 base from V and 2 bases from J, with 9 bases between. The CDR3 length is 15 residues.

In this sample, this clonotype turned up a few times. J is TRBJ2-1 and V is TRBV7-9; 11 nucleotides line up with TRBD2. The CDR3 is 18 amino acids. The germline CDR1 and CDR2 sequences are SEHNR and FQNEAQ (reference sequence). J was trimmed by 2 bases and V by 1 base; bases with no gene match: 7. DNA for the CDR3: TGTGCCAGCAGCTTAGTCTGGGCGACTAGCGGGGCCTACAATGAGCAGTTCTTC. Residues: CASSLVWATSGAYNEQFF.